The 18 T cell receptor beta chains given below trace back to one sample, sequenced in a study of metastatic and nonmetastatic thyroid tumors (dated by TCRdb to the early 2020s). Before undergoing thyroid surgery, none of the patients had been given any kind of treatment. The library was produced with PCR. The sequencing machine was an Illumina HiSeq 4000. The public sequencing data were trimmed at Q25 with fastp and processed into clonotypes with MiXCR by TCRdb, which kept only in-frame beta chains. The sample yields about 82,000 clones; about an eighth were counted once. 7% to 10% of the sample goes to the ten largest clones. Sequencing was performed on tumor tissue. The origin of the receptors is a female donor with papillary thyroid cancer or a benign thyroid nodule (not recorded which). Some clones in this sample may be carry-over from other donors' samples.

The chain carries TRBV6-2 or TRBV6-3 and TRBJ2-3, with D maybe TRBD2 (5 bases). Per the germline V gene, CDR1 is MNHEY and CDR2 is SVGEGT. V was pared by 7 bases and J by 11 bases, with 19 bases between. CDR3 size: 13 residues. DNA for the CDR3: TGTGCCAGCAACACCCAACAGCTAGCTAAGCAGTATTTT. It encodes CASNTQQLAKQYF.

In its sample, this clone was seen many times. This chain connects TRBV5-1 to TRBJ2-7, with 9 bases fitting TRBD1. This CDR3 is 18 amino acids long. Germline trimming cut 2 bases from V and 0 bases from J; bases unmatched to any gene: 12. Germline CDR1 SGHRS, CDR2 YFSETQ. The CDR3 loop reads CASSFAQLTGGYSYEQYF. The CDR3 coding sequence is TGCGCCAGCAGCTTCGCCCAGCTGACAGGGGGTTACTCCTACGAGCAGTACTTC.

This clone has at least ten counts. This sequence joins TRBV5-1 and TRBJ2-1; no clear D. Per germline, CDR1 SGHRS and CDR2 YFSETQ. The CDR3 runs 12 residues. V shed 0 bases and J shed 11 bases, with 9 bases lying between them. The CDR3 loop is CASSLDLGKQFF. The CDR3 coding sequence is TGCGCCAGCAGCTTGGATTTGGGGAAGCAGTTCTTC.

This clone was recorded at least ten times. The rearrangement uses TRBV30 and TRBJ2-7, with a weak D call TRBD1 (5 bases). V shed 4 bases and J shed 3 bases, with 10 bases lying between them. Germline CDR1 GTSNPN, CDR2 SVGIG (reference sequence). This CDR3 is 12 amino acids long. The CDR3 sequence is CAWKGQGYEQYF. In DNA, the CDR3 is TGTGCCTGGAAGGGGCAGGGCTACGAGCAGTACTTC.

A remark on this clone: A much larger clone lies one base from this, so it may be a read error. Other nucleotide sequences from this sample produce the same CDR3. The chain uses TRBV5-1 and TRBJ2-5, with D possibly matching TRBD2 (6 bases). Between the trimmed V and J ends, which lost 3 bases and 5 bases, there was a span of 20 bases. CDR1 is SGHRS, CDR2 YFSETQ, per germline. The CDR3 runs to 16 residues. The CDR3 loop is CASSYSLAGGPETQYF. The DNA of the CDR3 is TGCGCCAGCAGCTACTCACTAGCCGGAGGGCCCGAGACCCAGTACTTC.

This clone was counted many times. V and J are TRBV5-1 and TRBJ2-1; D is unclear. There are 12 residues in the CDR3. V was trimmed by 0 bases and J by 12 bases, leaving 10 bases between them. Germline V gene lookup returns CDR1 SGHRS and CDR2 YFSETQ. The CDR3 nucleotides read TGCGCCAGCAGCTTGGATGGCGGCACGCAGTTCTTC. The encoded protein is CASSLDGGTQFF.

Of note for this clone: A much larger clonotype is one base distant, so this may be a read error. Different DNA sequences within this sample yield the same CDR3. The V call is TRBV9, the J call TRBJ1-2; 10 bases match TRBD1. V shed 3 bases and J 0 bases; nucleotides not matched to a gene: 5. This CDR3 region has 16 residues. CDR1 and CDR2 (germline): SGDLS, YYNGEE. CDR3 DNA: TGTGCCAGCAGCGGAGACAGGGGGCGTCCTAACTATGGCTACACCTTC. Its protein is CASSGDRGRPNYGYTF.

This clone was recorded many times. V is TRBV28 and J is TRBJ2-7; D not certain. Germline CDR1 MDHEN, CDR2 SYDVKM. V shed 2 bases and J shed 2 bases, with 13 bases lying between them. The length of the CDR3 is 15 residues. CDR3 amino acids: CASSLGLLGTYEQYF. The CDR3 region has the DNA TGTGCCAGCAGTTTAGGGCTCCTGGGAACCTACGAGCAGTACTTC.

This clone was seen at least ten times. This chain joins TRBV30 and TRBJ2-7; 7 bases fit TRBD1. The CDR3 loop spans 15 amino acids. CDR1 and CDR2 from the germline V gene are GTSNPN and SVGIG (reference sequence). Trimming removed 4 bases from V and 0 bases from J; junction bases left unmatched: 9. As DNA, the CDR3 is TGTGCCTGGAACAGGGGTGGGATAAGCTCCTACGAGCAGTACTTC. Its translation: CAWNRGGISSYEQYF.

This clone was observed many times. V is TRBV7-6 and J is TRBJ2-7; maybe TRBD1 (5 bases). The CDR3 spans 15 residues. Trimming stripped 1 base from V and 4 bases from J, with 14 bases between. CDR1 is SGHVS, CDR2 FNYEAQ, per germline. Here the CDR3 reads CASSLGVGEGYEQYF. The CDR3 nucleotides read TGTGCCAGCAGCTTAGGTGTAGGGGAAGGGTACGAGCAGTACTTC.

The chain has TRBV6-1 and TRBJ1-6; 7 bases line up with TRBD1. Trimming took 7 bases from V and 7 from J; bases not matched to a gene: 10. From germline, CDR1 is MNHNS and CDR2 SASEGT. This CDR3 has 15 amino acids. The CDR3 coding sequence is TGTGCCAGCATAAGAGACAGGGAAGGAAATTCACCCCTCCACTTT. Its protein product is CASIRDREGNSPLHF.

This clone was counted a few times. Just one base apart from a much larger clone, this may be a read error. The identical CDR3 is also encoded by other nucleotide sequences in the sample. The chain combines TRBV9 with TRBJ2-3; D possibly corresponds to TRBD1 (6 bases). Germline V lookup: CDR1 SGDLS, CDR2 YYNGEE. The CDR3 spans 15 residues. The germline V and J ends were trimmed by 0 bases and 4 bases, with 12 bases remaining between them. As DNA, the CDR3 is TGTGCCAGCAGCGTAGGTGGGGGCGGTGCAGATACGCAGTATTTT. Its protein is CASSVGGGGADTQYF.

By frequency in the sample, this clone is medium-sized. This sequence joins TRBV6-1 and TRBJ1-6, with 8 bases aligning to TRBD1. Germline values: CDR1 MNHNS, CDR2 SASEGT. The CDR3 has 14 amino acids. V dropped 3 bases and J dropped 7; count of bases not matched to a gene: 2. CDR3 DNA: TGTGCCAGCAGTGATGACAGGGGCAATTCACCCCTCCACTTT. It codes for CASSDDRGNSPLHF.

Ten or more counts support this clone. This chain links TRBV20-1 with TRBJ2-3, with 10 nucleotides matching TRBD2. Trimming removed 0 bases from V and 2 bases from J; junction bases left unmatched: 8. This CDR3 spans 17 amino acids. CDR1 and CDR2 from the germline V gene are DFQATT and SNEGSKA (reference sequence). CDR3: CSARDPTSGTYTDTQYF. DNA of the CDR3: TGCAGTGCTAGAGACCCAACTAGCGGGACCTACACAGATACGCAGTATTTT.

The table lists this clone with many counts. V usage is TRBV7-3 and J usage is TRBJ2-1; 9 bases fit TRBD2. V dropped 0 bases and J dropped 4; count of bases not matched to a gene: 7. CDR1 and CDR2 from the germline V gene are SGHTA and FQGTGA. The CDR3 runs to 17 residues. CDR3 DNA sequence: TGTGCCAGCAGCTTAACTCACCTAGCGGGATATTACAATGAGCAGTTCTTC. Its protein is CASSLTHLAGYYNEQFF.

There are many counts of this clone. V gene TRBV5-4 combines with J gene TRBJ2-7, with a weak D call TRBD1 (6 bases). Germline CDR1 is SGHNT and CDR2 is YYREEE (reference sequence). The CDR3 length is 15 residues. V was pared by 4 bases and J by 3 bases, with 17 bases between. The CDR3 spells CASSAGVGLFYEQYF. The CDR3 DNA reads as TGTGCCAGCAGCGCAGGGGTCGGGCTTTTCTACGAGCAGTACTTC.

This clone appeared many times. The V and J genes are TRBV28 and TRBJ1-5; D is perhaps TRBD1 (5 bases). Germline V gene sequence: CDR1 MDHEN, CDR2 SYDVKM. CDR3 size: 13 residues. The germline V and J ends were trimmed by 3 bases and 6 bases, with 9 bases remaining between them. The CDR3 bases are TGTGCCAGCAGTTTTCGGGGCGCTCAGCCCCAGCATTTT. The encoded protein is CASSFRGAQPQHF.

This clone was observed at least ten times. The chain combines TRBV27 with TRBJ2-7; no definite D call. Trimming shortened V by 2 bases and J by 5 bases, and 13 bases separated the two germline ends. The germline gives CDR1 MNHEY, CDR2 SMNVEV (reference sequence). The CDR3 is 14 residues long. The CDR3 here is CASSLRTWGDEQYF. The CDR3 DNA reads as TGTGCCAGCAGTTTACGAACATGGGGTGACGAGCAGTACTTC.